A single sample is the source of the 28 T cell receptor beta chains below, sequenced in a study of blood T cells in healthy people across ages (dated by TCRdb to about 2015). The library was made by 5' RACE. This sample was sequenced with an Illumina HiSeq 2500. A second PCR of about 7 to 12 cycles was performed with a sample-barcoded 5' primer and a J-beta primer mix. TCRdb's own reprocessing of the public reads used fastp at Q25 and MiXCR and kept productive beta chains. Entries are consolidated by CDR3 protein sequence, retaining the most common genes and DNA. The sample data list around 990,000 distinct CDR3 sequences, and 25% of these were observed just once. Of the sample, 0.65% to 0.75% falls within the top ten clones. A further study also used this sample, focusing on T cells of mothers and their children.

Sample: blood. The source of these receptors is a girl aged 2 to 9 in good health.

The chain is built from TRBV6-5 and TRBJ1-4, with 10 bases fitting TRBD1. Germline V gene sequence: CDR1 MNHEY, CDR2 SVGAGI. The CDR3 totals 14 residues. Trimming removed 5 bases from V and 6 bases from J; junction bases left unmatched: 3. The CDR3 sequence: CASSRGTGDEKLFF. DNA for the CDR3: TGTGCCAGCAGTCGCGGGACAGGGGATGAAAAACTGTTTTTT.

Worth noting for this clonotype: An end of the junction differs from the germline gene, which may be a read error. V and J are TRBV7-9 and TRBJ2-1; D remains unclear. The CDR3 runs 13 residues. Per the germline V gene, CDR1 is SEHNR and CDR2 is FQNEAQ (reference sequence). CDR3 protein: CASSLIVQGLPYF. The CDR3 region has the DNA TGTGCCAGCAGCCTAATCGTCCAAGGGCTCCCGTACTTC.

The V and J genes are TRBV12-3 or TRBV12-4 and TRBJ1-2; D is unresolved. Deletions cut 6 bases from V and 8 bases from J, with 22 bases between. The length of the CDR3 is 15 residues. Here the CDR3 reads CASSCVSGRDFGYTF. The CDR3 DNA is TGTGCCAGCAGCTGTGTATCGGGCCGGGATTTCGGCTACACCTTC.

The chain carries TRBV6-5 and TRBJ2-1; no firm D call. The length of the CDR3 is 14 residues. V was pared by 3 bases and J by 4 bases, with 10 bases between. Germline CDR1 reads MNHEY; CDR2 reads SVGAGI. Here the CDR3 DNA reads TGTGCCAGCAGTTATCGGTCAGCTTACAATGAGCAGTTCTTC. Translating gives CASSYRSAYNEQFF.

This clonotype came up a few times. The CDR3 bases are TGCGCCAGCAGCCCTACTGGGCCGGGGAACACTGAAGCTTTCTTT. Its translation is CASSPTGPGNTEAFF. This sequence joins TRBV4-1 and TRBJ1-1; D is unresolved. Germline-derived CDR1 and CDR2 are MGHRA and YSYEKL. Trimming pared 4 bases from V and 1 base from J, leaving 13 bases between. This CDR3 is built from 15 residues.

The CDR3 nucleotides are TGCAGTGCTAGCTCCGGGACAGGTCTGAGTGAGCAGTTCTTC. It is translated as CSASSGTGLSEQFF. V and J are TRBV20-1 and TRBJ2-1; 8 bases match TRBD1. The germline V gene encodes CDR1 DFQATT and CDR2 SNEGSKA (reference sequence). The V and J ends lost 3 bases and 9 bases, in that order; junction bases with no gene match: 10. The CDR3 length is 14 residues.

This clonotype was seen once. CDR3 region: CAISLKTGDTQYF. In DNA form, the CDR3 reads TGTGCCATCAGTTTGAAGACAGGGGATACGCAGTATTTT. The rearrangement joins TRBV10-3 to TRBJ2-3, with 7 bases aligning to TRBD1. Unmatched junction bases numbered 5, after V lost 5 bases and J lost 6 bases. This CDR3 is 13 amino acids long. Germline CDR1 ENHRY, CDR2 SYGVKD.

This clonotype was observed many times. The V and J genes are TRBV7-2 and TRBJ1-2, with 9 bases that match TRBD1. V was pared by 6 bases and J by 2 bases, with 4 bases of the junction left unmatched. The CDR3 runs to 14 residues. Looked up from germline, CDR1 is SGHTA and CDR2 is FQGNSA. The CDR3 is CASSLQGANYGYTF. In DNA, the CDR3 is TGTGCCAGCAGTCTACAGGGGGCCAACTATGGCTACACCTTC.

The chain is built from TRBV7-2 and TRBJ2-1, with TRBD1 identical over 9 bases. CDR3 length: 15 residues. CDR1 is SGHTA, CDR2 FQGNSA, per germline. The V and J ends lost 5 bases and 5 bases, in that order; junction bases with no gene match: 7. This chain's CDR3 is CASSIGQGNHNEQFF. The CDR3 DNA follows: TGTGCCAGCAGCATAGGACAGGGGAACCACAATGAGCAGTTCTTC.

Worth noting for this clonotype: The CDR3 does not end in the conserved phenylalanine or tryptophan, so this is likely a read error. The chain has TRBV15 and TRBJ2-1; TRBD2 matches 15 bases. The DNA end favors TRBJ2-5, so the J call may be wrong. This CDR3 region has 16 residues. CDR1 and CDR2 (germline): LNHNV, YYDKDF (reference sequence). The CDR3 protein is CATSRGTSGREETQYL. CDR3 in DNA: TGTGCCACCAGCAGAGGGACTAGCGGGAGGGAAGAGACCCAGTACCTC.

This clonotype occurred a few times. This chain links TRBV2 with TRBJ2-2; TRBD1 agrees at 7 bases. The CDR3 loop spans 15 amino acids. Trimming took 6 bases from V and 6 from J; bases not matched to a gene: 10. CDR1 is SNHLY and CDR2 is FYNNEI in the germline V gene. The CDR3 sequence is CASRETGSFSGELFF. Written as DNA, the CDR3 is TGTGCCAGCAGGGAGACAGGGAGTTTTTCCGGGGAGCTGTTTTTT.

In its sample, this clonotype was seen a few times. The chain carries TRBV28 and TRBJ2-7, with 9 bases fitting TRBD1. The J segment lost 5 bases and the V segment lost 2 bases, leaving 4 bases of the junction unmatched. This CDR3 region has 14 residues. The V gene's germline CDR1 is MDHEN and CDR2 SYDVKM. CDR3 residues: CASSLVGTGNEQYF. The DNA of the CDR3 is TGTGCCAGCAGTTTAGTCGGGACAGGGAACGAGCAGTACTTC.

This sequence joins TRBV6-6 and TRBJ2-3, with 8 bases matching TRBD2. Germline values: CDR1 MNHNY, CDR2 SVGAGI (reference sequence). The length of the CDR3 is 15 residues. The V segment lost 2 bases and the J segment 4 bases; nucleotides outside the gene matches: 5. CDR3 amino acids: CASSYKAGVSDTQYF. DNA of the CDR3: TGTGCCAGCAGTTACAAAGCGGGGGTGTCAGATACGCAGTATTTT.

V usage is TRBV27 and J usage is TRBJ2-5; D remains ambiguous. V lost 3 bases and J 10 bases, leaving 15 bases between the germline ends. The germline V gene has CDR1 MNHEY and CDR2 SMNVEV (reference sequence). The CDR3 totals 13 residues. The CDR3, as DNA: TGTGCCAGCAGTTTGGGTTACCCCTCCGACCAGTACTTC. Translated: CASSLGYPSDQYF.

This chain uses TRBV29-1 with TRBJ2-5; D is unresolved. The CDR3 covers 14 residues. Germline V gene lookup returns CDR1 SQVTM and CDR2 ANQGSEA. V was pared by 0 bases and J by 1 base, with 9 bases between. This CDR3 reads CSVEDTGSQETQYF. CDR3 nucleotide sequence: TGCAGCGTTGAAGATACTGGTTCCCAAGAGACCCAGTACTTC.

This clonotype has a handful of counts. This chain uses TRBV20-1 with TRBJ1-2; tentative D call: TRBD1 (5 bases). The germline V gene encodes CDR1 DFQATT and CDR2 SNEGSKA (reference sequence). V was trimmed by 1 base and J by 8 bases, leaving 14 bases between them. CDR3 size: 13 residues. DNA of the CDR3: TGCAGTGCTAGAGCGACAGAAGAAGGGGGCTACACCTTC. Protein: CSARATEEGGYTF.

CDR3 sequence: CASSAQVSSYEQYF. DNA of the CDR3: TGTGCCAGCAGCGCTCAGGTCAGCTCCTACGAGCAGTACTTC. The chain links TRBV9 to TRBJ2-7, with D uncertain. The V end lost 3 bases, the J end lost 0 bases, and 10 bases lay between the germline ends. The CDR3 is 14 amino acids. Germline assignment: CDR1 SGDLS and CDR2 YYNGEE.

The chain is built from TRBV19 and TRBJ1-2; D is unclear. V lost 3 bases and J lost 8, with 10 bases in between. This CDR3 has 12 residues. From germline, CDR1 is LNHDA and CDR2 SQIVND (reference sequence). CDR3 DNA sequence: TGTGCCAGTAGTATCGGCGGTGGGGGCTACACCTTC. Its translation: CASSIGGGGYTF.

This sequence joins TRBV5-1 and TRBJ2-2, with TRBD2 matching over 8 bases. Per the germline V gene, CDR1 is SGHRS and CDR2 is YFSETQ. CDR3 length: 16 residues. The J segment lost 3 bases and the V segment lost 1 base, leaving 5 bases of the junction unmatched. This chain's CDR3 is CASSLNSGGYTGELFF. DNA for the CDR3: TGCGCCAGCAGCTTGAATTCGGGAGGGTACACCGGGGAGCTGTTTTTT. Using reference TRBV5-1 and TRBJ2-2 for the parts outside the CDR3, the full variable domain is KAGVTQTPRYLIKTRGQQVTLSCSPISGHRSVSWYQQTPGQGLQFLFEYFSETQRNKGNFPGRFSGRQFSNSRSEMNVSTLELGDSALYLCASSLNSGGYTGELFFGEGSRLTVL.

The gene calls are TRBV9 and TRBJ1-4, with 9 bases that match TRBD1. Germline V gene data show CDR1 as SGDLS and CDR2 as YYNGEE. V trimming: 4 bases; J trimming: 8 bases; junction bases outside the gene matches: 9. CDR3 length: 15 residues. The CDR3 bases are TGTGCCAGCAGCCCCCGGACAGGGGAGGAGGAAAAACTGTTTTTT. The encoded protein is CASSPRTGEEEKLFF.

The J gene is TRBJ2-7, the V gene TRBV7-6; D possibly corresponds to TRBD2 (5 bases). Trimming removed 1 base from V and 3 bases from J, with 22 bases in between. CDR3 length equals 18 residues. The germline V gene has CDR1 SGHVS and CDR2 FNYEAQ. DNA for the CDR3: TGTGCCAGCAGCTTAGGCCCCCCGACCGGGAACGGGGTCTACGAGCAGTACTTC. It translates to CASSLGPPTGNGVYEQYF.

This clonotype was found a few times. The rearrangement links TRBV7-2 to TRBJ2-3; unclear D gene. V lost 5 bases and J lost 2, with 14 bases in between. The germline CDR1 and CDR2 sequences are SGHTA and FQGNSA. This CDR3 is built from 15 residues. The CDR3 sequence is CASSTPPLTTDTQYF. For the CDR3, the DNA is TGTGCCAGCAGCACGCCCCCGCTTACCACAGATACGCAGTATTTT.

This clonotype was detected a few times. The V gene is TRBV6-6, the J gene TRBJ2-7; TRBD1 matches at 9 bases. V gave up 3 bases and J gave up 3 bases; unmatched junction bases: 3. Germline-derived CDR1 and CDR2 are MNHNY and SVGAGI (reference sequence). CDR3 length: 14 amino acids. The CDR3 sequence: CASSYLGQGYEQYF. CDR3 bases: TGTGCCAGCAGTTATTTGGGACAGGGCTACGAGCAGTACTTC.

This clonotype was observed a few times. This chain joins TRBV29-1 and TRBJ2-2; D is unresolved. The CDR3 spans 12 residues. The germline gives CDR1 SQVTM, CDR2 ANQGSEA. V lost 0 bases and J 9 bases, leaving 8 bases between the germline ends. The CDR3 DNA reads TGCAGCGTTGAAGATTTGGGGAGGGAGCTGTTTTTT. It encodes CSVEDLGRELFF.

CDR3 nucleotides: TGTGCCAGCAGCTCGAAAATGGGACCTGAAGCTTTCTTT. Encoded protein: CASSSKMGPEAFF. V and J are TRBV5-5 and TRBJ1-1; D may be TRBD1 (5 bases). Looked up from germline, CDR1 is SGHKS and CDR2 is YYEKEE (reference sequence). The CDR3 runs to 13 residues. Between the trimmed V and J ends, which lost 3 bases and 6 bases, there was a span of 12 bases.

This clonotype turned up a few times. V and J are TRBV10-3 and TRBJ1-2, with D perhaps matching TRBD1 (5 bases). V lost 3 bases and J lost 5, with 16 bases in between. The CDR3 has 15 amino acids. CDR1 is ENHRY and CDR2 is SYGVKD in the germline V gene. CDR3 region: CAISDPGRPTYGYTF. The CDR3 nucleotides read TGTGCCATCAGTGATCCGGGACGGCCAACTTATGGCTACACCTTC.

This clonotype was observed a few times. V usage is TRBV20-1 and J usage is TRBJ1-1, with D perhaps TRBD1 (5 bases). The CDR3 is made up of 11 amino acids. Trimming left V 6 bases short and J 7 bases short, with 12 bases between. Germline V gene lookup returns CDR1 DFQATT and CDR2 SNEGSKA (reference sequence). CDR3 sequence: CSAPRGSEAFF. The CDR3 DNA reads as TGCAGTGCCCCGAGGGGCAGTGAAGCTTTCTTT.

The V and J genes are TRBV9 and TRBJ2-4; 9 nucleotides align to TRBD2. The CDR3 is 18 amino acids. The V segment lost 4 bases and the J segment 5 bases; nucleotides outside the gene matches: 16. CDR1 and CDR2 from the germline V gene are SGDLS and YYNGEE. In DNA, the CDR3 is TGTGCCAGCAGCTCAAGCGGGGGGTCCCTTCGGGGTGAAAACATTCAGTACTTC. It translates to CASSSSGGSLRGENIQYF.